The following is a TCR beta chain sequence with its context. Germline values: CDR1 LGHNA, CDR2 YSLEER. The CDR3 length is 16 residues. The V gene end was trimmed by 0 bases and the J gene end by 0 bases; junction bases not matched to a gene: 5. Produced via immunoSEQ multiplex PCR; TCRdb's table is partial and in-frame only. The top ten clones hold 0.9% to 0.95% of a sample with under 200,000 clones, 70% to 90% of them seen once. These data originate in a study of blood T cell repertoires in COVID-19. Study overall: From T cells, B-cell-depleted T cells, or PBMCs came the material, which was cDNA or gDNA.

The specimen was peripheral blood. This sequence originates from a man between 60 and 75 years old with COVID-19, enrolled during active disease. V is TRBV4-3 and J is TRBJ2-7; TRBD1 aligns across 7 bases. The chain's CDR3 is CASSQDSAGGSYEQYF. The CDR3 nucleotides read TGCGCCAGCAGCCAAGATAGTGCAGGGGGCTCCTACGAGCAGTACTTC.